The source of this T cell receptor beta chain is a study of T cells in women clearing cervical HPV infection (dated by TCRdb to 2017 to 2018). A note on the overall study: Cases were some 24 women with histologically confirmed HPV16-related CIN3 or worse, including a couple of invasive cancers. Controls were over 20 women whose single incident HPV16 infection cleared within 12 months without precancer or cancer developing. Blood from cases was drawn at the visit where the lesion was first identified, while blood from controls was drawn once the infection was no longer detected. For cases, the median interval between lesion detection and blood sampling was around 160 days, with an interquartile range of about 85 to 220 days. Since only a few of the women had HLA typing available, the possibility that HLA type was acting as a confounder could not be ruled out. An exploratory proof-of-principle case-control study, nested within the Guanacaste HPV Natural History Study in Costa Rica, was conducted to compare TCR repertoires across cervical HPV16 outcomes. Cases and controls were matched on age within five years and on year of sample collection. Cases had a median age of approximately 32 years compared with approximately 40 for controls, and baseline characteristics showed no significant differences between the groups. In the parent cohort, approximately 9,900 women aged 18 or older were enrolled in Guanacaste, Costa Rica, during about 1993 to 1995 and then followed for six to eight years. Quality controls consisted of five blinded duplicates per group, for a total of about 60 samples made up of roughly 50 participants and roughly 10 replicates.

Taken from the germline V gene, the CDR1 and CDR2 loops are SGHVS and FQNEAQ. V and J lose 4 bases and 2 bases, and a span of 15 bases separates them. Measured from the cysteine to the phenylalanine, the CDR3 is 16 residues long. The DNA covers only part of the CDR3, 39 bases in frame from base 1. Comments on this clone: Its antigen is not yet known. The read finishes 3 residues shy of the CDR3 end, and the germline J gene is used to complete it.

Every participant had a single incident cervical HPV16 infection, and women with prevalent HPV16 infections were excluded. Cervical HPV DNA was detected by MY09/MY11 PCR, and genotyping was performed by dot-blot hybridization. Around 15 mL of heparinized blood were centrifuged, and the buffy coat was split into aliquots, frozen at -30 degrees C, and then kept at -80 degrees C. QIAGEN kits were used to extract genomic DNA from buffy coat specimens. Broad study findings and their caveats: TRBV6-7 relative abundance was lower in cases than in controls (approximately 0.11% versus 0.16%; Bonferroni P = 0.0008). TCR repertoire richness was significantly higher in CIN3+ cases than in controls across sequencing depths, while evenness did not differ. By combining richness with V gene abundances, random forest classifiers separated cases from controls with an estimated AUC of around 0.85. The cross-sectional design could not show whether associations preceded infection or resulted from it; effector/memory subsets and HPV-specific T cells were not isolated. Because the number of T cells in each sample was unknown, differences in richness could reflect differing T-cell content rather than repertoire biology.

TCR beta CDR3 regions were amplified by multiplex PCR using the immunoSEQ assay from an average of around 1.2 ug genomic DNA per sample. Primer bias was corrected in the assay by using a complete synthetic TCR repertoire to establish an amplification baseline. The amplicons were sequenced using the Illumina platform. The original pipeline was this. Error correction of the sequences involved clustering with frequency ratios plus a modified nearest-neighbor algorithm, after which the sequences were analyzed in the immunoSEQ Analyzer using IMGT gene definitions. At each rarefaction depth, TCR richness and evenness were averaged over 20 rarefaction repeats, and samples with fewer sequences than the depth were excluded. Wilcoxon rank sum tests with FDR correction were used to compare relative abundances of V, D and J genes between the groups. An intraclass correlation of about 96% for TCR richness and an average of about 77% across some 70 gene segments were obtained from the blinded duplicates. TCRdb carries this immuneACCESS record with in-frame sequences only. Its versions omit some clonotypes, under half of them owing to an unresolved V gene in the studies checked, with the rest unexplained. V and J calls and clone size are given by that table; D and trimming were obtained from the DNA. The sample's clone listing holds some 37,000 clones. Clones ranked in the top ten supply 1.7% of the sample.

Rearrangement joined TRBV7-8 to TRBJ1-5, with a tentative D gene TRBD1 over 5 matching bases. Material for sequencing was blood buffy coat. The TCR was taken from a woman aged 18 to 69 with a cervical HPV16 infection that either progressed to CIN3+ or cleared (not recorded which). CDR3 loop: CASSWLQGSGNQPQHF. The CDR3 DNA, read in part, is TGTGCCAGCAGCTGGCTCCAGGGATCGGGCAATCAGCCC.